A single sample is the source of the 26 T cell receptor beta chains below, sequenced in a study of PD-1 blockade in classical Hodgkin lymphoma (dated by TCRdb to about 2020). Read against the paper, the sample's time point label means: cycle 2 day 1 (C2D1) of nivolumab. All trial patients had relapsed after autologous stem cell transplantation, with cohorts A, B and C differing in prior brentuximab vedotin exposure. Library method: the immunoSEQ multiplex PCR assay. Entries here come from immuneACCESS through TCRdb and include only in-frame sequences with V and J called. Some clones fail to appear in such tables; in the studies checked, an unresolved V gene covers under half of the shortfall, and the cause of the remainder is unknown. The sample data list approximately 100,000 clones, and approximately 90% of these were observed just once. The ten largest clones capture around 7% of the sample.

The sample was peripheral blood mononuclear cells (PBMCs), taken before the second cycle of nivolumab. These receptors all stem from a human donor with classical Hodgkin lymphoma.

The chain uses TRBV14 and TRBJ1-2; unclear D gene. Deletions cut 4 bases from V and 3 bases from J, with 12 bases between. The CDR3 is 14 amino acids. CDR1 is SGHDN, CDR2 FVKESK, per germline. In DNA form, the CDR3 reads TGTGCCAGCAGCCCAGTCGCCGAATACTATGGCTACACCTTC. Its translation is CASSPVAEYYGYTF.

The J gene is TRBJ2-3, the V gene TRBV4-2; D remains unclear. The length of the CDR3 is 15 residues. The germline gives CDR1 LGHNA, CDR2 YNFKEQ. Trimming shortened V by 0 bases and J by 6 bases, and 13 bases separated the two germline ends. The CDR3 DNA reads as TGTGCCAGCAGCCAAGATGGGCGTAGTCTCGATACGCAGTATTTT. This sequence encodes CASSQDGRSLDTQYF.

This sequence joins TRBV7-9 and TRBJ2-7, with a weak D call TRBD1 (5 bases). The ends were cut back, 0 bases at V and 1 base at J, with 13 bases in the middle. The CDR3 extends over 16 amino acids. Germline loops: CDR1 SEHNR, CDR2 FQNEAQ (reference sequence). The CDR3 reads CASSLAMGRVSYEQYF. Written as DNA, the CDR3 is TGTGCCAGCAGCTTAGCGATGGGCAGGGTATCCTACGAGCAGTACTTC.

In DNA, the CDR3 is TGTGCTAGTGGTCTGACATACGAGCAGTACTTC. This encodes CASGLTYEQYF. This sequence joins TRBV12-5 and TRBJ2-7; D remains unclear. Germline lookup yields CDR1 LGHNT and CDR2 FRNRAP. This CDR3 is built from 11 residues. Between the trimmed V and J ends, which lost 5 bases and 4 bases, there was a span of 6 bases.

The CDR3 nucleotides are TGTGCCAGCAGGAGGGTAGTGGGGGATTCCTACGAGCAGTACTTC. Protein sequence: CASRRVVGDSYEQYF. The V call is TRBV6-1, the J call TRBJ2-7; possibly TRBD1 or TRBD2 for D (5 bases each). The CDR3 covers 15 residues. CDR1 is MNHNS, CDR2 SASEGT, per germline. The V and J ends lost 6 bases and 1 base respectively, with 16 bases between them.

In its sample, this clone was seen once. The rearrangement links TRBV27 to TRBJ2-7, with D uncertain. V gave up 7 bases and J gave up 2 bases, with 21 bases separating them. Germline CDR1 is MNHEY and CDR2 is SMNVEV (reference sequence). The CDR3 runs to 16 residues. Here the CDR3 reads CASISYQKSPTYEQYF. The CDR3, as DNA: TGTGCCAGCATATCCTATCAAAAATCACCTACCTACGAGCAGTACTTC.

The chain employs TRBV12-5 and TRBJ2-3; 10 bases line up with TRBD1. Losses at the gene ends were 3 bases for V and 3 bases for J; bases not matched to a gene: 3. This CDR3 comprises 15 residues. The germline V gene encodes CDR1 LGHNT and CDR2 FRNRAP. In DNA, the CDR3 is TGTGCTAGTGGTTTTCCGGGACAGGGGACAGATACGCAGTATTTT. It codes for CASGFPGQGTDTQYF.

The chain links TRBV18 to TRBJ2-3, with D tentatively TRBD2 (6 bases). Trimming shortened V by 6 bases and J by 0 bases, and 19 bases separated the two germline ends. The CDR3 has 17 amino acids. Germline CDR1 is KGHSH and CDR2 is LQKENI. CDR3 residues: CASSRHAGLTSTDTQYF. CDR3 bases: TGTGCCAGCTCCAGGCACGCGGGATTAACTAGCACAGATACGCAGTATTTT. Using reference TRBV18 and TRBJ2-3 for the parts outside the CDR3, the full variable domain is NAGVMQNPRHLVRRRGQEARLRCSPMKGHSHVYWYRQLPEEGLKFMVYLQKENIIDESGMPKERFSAEFPKEGPSILRIQQVVRGDSAAYFCASSRHAGLTSTDTQYFGPGTRLTVL.

V and J are TRBV6-5 and TRBJ2-7; 7 bases map to TRBD1. Germline-derived CDR1 and CDR2 are MNHEY and SVGAGI. J gave up 3 bases and V 4 bases, and 6 bases lay outside the gene matches. The CDR3 contains 14 residues. This CDR3 reads CASSSRTGLYEQYF. CDR3 nucleotide sequence: TGTGCCAGCAGTTCCAGGACAGGCCTCTACGAGCAGTACTTC.

The J gene is TRBJ2-5, the V gene TRBV27; D may be TRBD2 (6 bases). Trimming removed 8 bases from V and 2 bases from J, with 12 bases in between. Germline-derived CDR1 and CDR2 are MNHEY and SMNVEV (reference sequence). The CDR3 covers 13 residues. The CDR3 reads CASSRAGQETQYF. CDR3 DNA: TGTGCCAGCTCACGAGCGGGTCAAGAGACCCAGTACTTC.

The chain carries TRBV5-6 and TRBJ1-3; no firm D call. This CDR3 region has 14 residues. The V gene's germline CDR1 is SGHDT and CDR2 YYEEEE. Trimming pared 3 bases from V and 4 bases from J, leaving 11 bases between. In nucleotides, the CDR3 is TGTGCCAGCAGCTCTAACTTCGGAGGAAACACCATATATTTT. Its protein is CASSSNFGGNTIYF.

A few counts support this clone. In DNA form, the CDR3 reads TGTGCCAGCAGTGCGCTGTACGCTTTCTTT. Its translation is CASSALYAFF. The genes are TRBV6-5 and TRBJ1-1; D unclear. The CDR3 runs 10 residues. The V end was cut by 5 bases, the J end by 11 bases, with 9 bases between. Germline CDR1 MNHEY, CDR2 SVGAGI.

The chain links TRBV27 to TRBJ2-7, with D uncertain. This CDR3 is 13 amino acids long. Trimming took 3 bases from V and 6 from J, leaving 12 bases between them. Germline-derived CDR1 and CDR2 are MNHEY and SMNVEV (reference sequence). The CDR3 DNA follows: TGTGCCAGCAGTTTCATCTCCTTGGGCGAGCAGTACTTC. This translates into CASSFISLGEQYF.

The chain uses TRBV7-8 and TRBJ1-1; 9 nucleotides match TRBD1. Germline CDR1 and CDR2: SGHVS and FQNEAQ. Trimming took 5 bases from V and 4 from J; bases not matched to a gene: 5. The CDR3 runs 14 residues. In nucleotides, the CDR3 is TGTGCCAGCAGCCCGAGGACAGGGGTCACTGAAGCTTTCTTT. Protein: CASSPRTGVTEAFF.

The gene calls are TRBV2 and TRBJ2-7, with TRBD2 identical over 13 bases. V was clipped by 5 bases and J by 6 bases; unmatched bases: 7. The CDR3 covers 15 residues. Looked up from germline, CDR1 is SNHLY and CDR2 is FYNNEI. CDR3 region: CASSLLAGGVSEQYF. DNA of the CDR3: TGTGCCAGCAGTCTACTAGCGGGGGGGGTTAGCGAGCAGTACTTC.

V usage is TRBV7-2 and J usage is TRBJ1-1, with D perhaps matching TRBD1 (5 bases). This CDR3 is built from 14 residues. Germline V gene sequence: CDR1 SGHTA, CDR2 FQGNSA. With 5 bases removed from V and 0 bases from J, the gap between germline ends came to 10 bases. CDR3: CASSAGLLNTEAFF. The DNA for the CDR3 is TGTGCCAGCAGCGCGGGACTCTTGAACACTGAAGCTTTCTTT.

Of note for this clone: Additional DNA sequences in this sample encode the identical CDR3. The chain joins TRBV5-1 to TRBJ2-5, with TRBD1 identical over 9 bases. Trimming removed 0 bases from V and 1 base from J; junction bases left unmatched: 1. Per germline, CDR1 SGHRS and CDR2 YFSETQ. The CDR3 runs to 15 residues. Here the CDR3 reads CASSLEGQGQETQYF. The CDR3 DNA reads as TGCGCCAGCAGCTTGGAGGGACAGGGCCAAGAGACCCAGTACTTC.

Only one count was recorded for this clone. The chain recombines TRBV5-1 with TRBJ1-5; D is unclear. This CDR3 spans 14 amino acids. V was pared by 4 bases and J by 1 base, with 9 bases between. CDR1 is SGHRS and CDR2 is YFSETQ in the germline V gene. DNA of the CDR3: TGCGCCAGCAGCGCGGACGGGAGCAATCAGCCCCAGCATTTT. Its translation is CASSADGSNQPQHF.

This clone is a singleton in its sample. This chain links TRBV5-1 with TRBJ2-1, with 12 bases matching TRBD1. The ends lost 2 bases at V and 7 bases at J; junction bases unmatched: 10. The CDR3 is 17 amino acids. Germline V gene sequence: CDR1 SGHRS, CDR2 YFSETQ. The CDR3 protein is CASSFPTGQGAINEQFF. DNA of the CDR3: TGCGCCAGCAGCTTTCCCACGGGACAGGGGGCAATAAATGAGCAGTTCTTC.

CDR3 DNA sequence: TGTGCCTGGAAGGGGACCCCCTACGAGCAGTACTTC. This codes for CAWKGTPYEQYF. The V and J genes are TRBV30 and TRBJ2-7, with D tentatively TRBD1 or TRBD2 (5 bases each). Trimming took off 4 bases at V and 2 bases at J, with 9 bases between the two ends. This CDR3 spans 12 amino acids. Germline lookup yields CDR1 GTSNPN and CDR2 SVGIG (reference sequence).

By share, this clone ranks as medium-sized. CDR3 protein: CSVGTSGTNEKLFF. CDR3 in DNA: TGCAGCGTGGGGACTTCCGGGACTAATGAAAAACTGTTTTTT. The genes are TRBV29-1 and TRBJ1-4; perhaps TRBD1 as D (5 bases). Trimming took off 6 bases at V and 2 bases at J, with 13 bases between the two ends. The germline gives CDR1 SQVTM, CDR2 ANQGSEA. The CDR3 spans 14 residues. Together with reference TRBV29-1 and TRBJ1-4, the CDR3 gives the full variable domain: SAVISQKPSRDICQRGTSLTIQCQVDSQVTMMFWYRQQPGQSLTLIATANQGSEATYESGFVIDKFPISRPNLTFSTLTVSNMSPEDSSIYLCSVGTSGTNEKLFFGSGTQLSVL.

V is TRBV9 and J is TRBJ1-2; D gene unclear. Deletions cut 0 bases from V and 8 bases from J, with 20 bases between. Germline V gene lookup returns CDR1 SGDLS and CDR2 YYNGEE. The CDR3 is made up of 16 amino acids. The chain's CDR3 is CASSVADGALRRGYTF. The CDR3 DNA reads as TGTGCCAGCAGCGTAGCCGACGGTGCCCTTCGGAGGGGCTACACCTTC.

The V gene is TRBV9, the J gene TRBJ2-2; the match to TRBD2 covers 7 bases. Per germline, CDR1 SGDLS and CDR2 YYNGEE. With 4 bases clipped from V and 6 bases from J, the junction kept 9 bases outside the gene matches. CDR3 length: 15 amino acids. Here the CDR3 reads CASSSWGGIAGELFF. The CDR3 region has the DNA TGTGCCAGCAGCTCATGGGGGGGAATCGCCGGGGAGCTGTTTTTT.

The chain couples TRBV19 to TRBJ1-4, with TRBD1 matching over 8 bases. The CDR3 totals 17 residues. J was trimmed by 8 bases and V by 3 bases; bases with no gene match: 14. CDR1 LNHDA and CDR2 SQIVND come from the germline V gene (reference sequence). Written as DNA, the CDR3 is TGTGCCAGTAGTATGGGAGGGGCCAGGGGGCCGGGAGAAAAACTGTTTTTT. It yields the protein CASSMGGARGPGEKLFF.

The chain links TRBV7-8 to TRBJ2-1, with 9 positions matching TRBD2. With V trimmed by 4 bases and J by 9 bases, 13 bases remained unmatched. Germline lookup yields CDR1 SGHVS and CDR2 FQNEAQ. This CDR3 is 16 amino acids long. The CDR3 reads CASSSYGGGAVGEQFF. CDR3 nucleotides: TGTGCCAGCAGCTCCTATGGCGGGGGGGCCGTTGGTGAGCAGTTCTTC.

In this sample, this clone turned up once. The CDR3 is CASSIRASNEKLFF. CDR3 coding DNA: TGTGCCAGTAGTATACGGGCTTCTAATGAAAAACTGTTTTTT. The chain carries TRBV19 and TRBJ1-4; D call uncertain. The CDR3 has 14 residues. The germline V gene encodes CDR1 LNHDA and CDR2 SQIVND (reference sequence). The germline V and J ends were trimmed by 2 bases and 3 bases, with 7 bases remaining between them.